Listed below are T cell receptor beta chains from one sample, sequenced in a study of shared clonotypes between healthy human individuals. This table comes from immunoSEQ multiplex PCR, and its TCRdb copy is limited to in-frame clones, with some not included. The sample holds over 850,000 clones, about 80% seen once. Specimen: memory CD4+ T cells from PBMCs. These receptors were collected from a man younger than 35 in good health. Some clones in this sample may be carry-over from other donors' samples. Each CDR3 is given with its conserved first and last residue. A D gene is named only where the DNA matches it firmly. A row's size may be missing; if present it is once, few, many or a size class.

cdr3_nt: TGTGCCAGCAGCCAGACCGGGACAGCGAACATTCAGTACTTC
cdr3_aa: CASSQTGTANIQYF
j_call: TRBJ2-4
d_call: TRBD1
v_call: TRBV11-2
clone_size: -

cdr3_nt: TGCGCCAGCAGTCGGGGACCTTCCGGTGAGCAGTTCTTC
cdr3_aa: CASSRGPSGEQFF
j_call: TRBJ2-1
d_call: -
v_call: TRBV10-1
clone_size: many

cdr3_nt: TGTGCCAGCAGCTTAGCGTATCGGGCCGGGACAAAAGCAACTAATGAAAAACTGTTTTTT
cdr3_aa: CASSLAYRAGTKATNEKLFF
j_call: TRBJ1-4
d_call: -
v_call: TRBV7-2
clone_size: -

cdr3_nt: TGTGCCAGCAGCTTTCTAGCGACGGGGGAGCAGTACTTC
cdr3_aa: CASSFLATGEQYF
j_call: TRBJ2-7
d_call: -
v_call: TRBV7-3
clone_size: -

cdr3_nt: TGTGCCAGCAGCGGGAAGTTGGACAGAAACTCTGGAAACACCATATATTTT
cdr3_aa: CASSGKLDRNSGNTIYF
j_call: TRBJ1-3
d_call: -
v_call: TRBV5-6
clone_size: -

cdr3_nt: TGTGCCAGCAGCTTAACTAGCGACAACACCGGGGAGCTGTTTTTT
cdr3_aa: CASSLTSDNTGELFF
j_call: TRBJ2-2
d_call: TRBD2
v_call: TRBV11-2
clone_size: -

cdr3_nt: TGTGCCTGGAGCCTCGAGCGGGATCAGCCCCAGCATTTT
cdr3_aa: CAWSLERDQPQHF
j_call: TRBJ1-5
d_call: -
v_call: TRBV30
clone_size: -

cdr3_nt: TGTGCCAGTAAACCCCACACAGGGGTTGAGACCCAGTACTTC
cdr3_aa: CASKPHTGVETQYF
j_call: TRBJ2-5
d_call: TRBD1
v_call: TRBV5-5
clone_size: -

cdr3_nt: TGTGCCAGCTCACCACCCGGAGTCCCAGATACGCAGTATTTT
cdr3_aa: CASSPPGVPDTQYF
j_call: TRBJ2-3
d_call: -
v_call: TRBV18
clone_size: -

cdr3_nt: TGTGCCAGCAGTTTAGGGGGGGGCAAGAACACTGAAGCTTTCTTT
cdr3_aa: CASSLGGGKNTEAFF
j_call: TRBJ1-1
d_call: -
v_call: TRBV28
clone_size: -

cdr3_nt: TGTGCCAGTAGTCTAAGGACAGACAATCAGCCCCAGCATTTT
cdr3_aa: CASSLRTDNQPQHF
j_call: TRBJ1-5
d_call: -
v_call: TRBV19
clone_size: -

cdr3_nt: TGCGCCAGCAGAGCCCAGACTAGCGGAGCCTACGAGCAGTACTTC
cdr3_aa: CASRAQTSGAYEQYF
j_call: TRBJ2-7
d_call: TRBD2
v_call: TRBV5-1
clone_size: -

cdr3_nt: TGCAGCGTTGACGCAGGGATGGATACGCAGTATTTT
cdr3_aa: CSVDAGMDTQYF
j_call: TRBJ2-3
d_call: -
v_call: TRBV29-1
clone_size: -

cdr3_nt: TGTGCCAGCAGTGGACAGTCTCACGAGCAGTACTTC
cdr3_aa: CASSGQSHEQYF
j_call: TRBJ2-7
d_call: -
v_call: TRBV2
clone_size: -

cdr3_nt: TGTGCCAGCAGTGATCCGGGACTAGCGGGAGGAGGAATGCAGTTCTTC
cdr3_aa: CASSDPGLAGGGMQFF
j_call: TRBJ2-1
d_call: TRBD2
v_call: TRBV6-1
clone_size: -

cdr3_nt: TGTGCCAGCTCACCACGCGCCGGGTACAATGAGCAGTTCTTC
cdr3_aa: CASSPRAGYNEQFF
j_call: TRBJ2-1
d_call: -
v_call: TRBV18
clone_size: -

cdr3_nt: TGTGCCAGCACCGAACCGGGAGCTAAAGAGACCCAGTACTTC
cdr3_aa: CASTEPGAKETQYF
j_call: TRBJ2-5
d_call: -
v_call: TRBV6-5
clone_size: -

cdr3_nt: TGTGCCAGCAGCTTGGAGGGACTAGCTCTGTTCTTC
cdr3_aa: CASSLEGLALFF
j_call: TRBJ2-1
d_call: TRBD2
v_call: TRBV5-6
clone_size: -

cdr3_nt: TGTGCCAGCAGCCCCCGGACAGGGGCAAATGAAAAACTGTTTTTT
cdr3_aa: CASSPRTGANEKLFF
j_call: TRBJ1-4
d_call: TRBD1
v_call: TRBV7-3
clone_size: once

cdr3_nt: TGTGCCAGCAGTCCAACTACATCCGGGGCCAACGTCCTGACTTTC
cdr3_aa: CASSPTTSGANVLTF
j_call: TRBJ2-6
d_call: -
v_call: TRBV7-6
clone_size: many

cdr3_nt: TGTGCCAGCAGTATGAGACAGGGTAGTTTAGGGGAGCTGTTTTTT
cdr3_aa: CASSMRQGSLGELFF
j_call: TRBJ2-2
d_call: TRBD1
v_call: TRBV28
clone_size: many

cdr3_nt: TGCGCCAGCAGCCAAGTCGAGGGACCGGGATTTTCCCAGTACTTC
cdr3_aa: CASSQVEGPGFSQYF
j_call: TRBJ2-5
d_call: -
v_call: TRBV4-1
clone_size: -

cdr3_nt: TGTGCCTGGAGCCCTACCCAAGAGACCCAGTACTTC
cdr3_aa: CAWSPTQETQYF
j_call: TRBJ2-5
d_call: -
v_call: TRBV30
clone_size: -

cdr3_nt: TGTGCCAGCAGCTTGGCGACAGGGGATCAGCCCCAGCATTTT
cdr3_aa: CASSLATGDQPQHF
j_call: TRBJ1-5
d_call: TRBD1
v_call: TRBV5-5
clone_size: -

cdr3_nt: TGTGCCAGCAGCCCGGACAGGGGCGGGCAGCCCCAGCATTTT
cdr3_aa: CASSPDRGGQPQHF
j_call: TRBJ1-5
d_call: TRBD1
v_call: TRBV7-2
clone_size: many

cdr3_nt: TGCGCCAGCAGCCAAGTCAACTCTGGAAACACCATATATTTT
cdr3_aa: CASSQVNSGNTIYF
j_call: TRBJ1-3
d_call: -
v_call: TRBV4-1
clone_size: -

cdr3_nt: TGCGCCAGCAGCTTGTCTAGCGGGGATACCTACGAGCAGTACTTC
cdr3_aa: CASSLSSGDTYEQYF
j_call: TRBJ2-7
d_call: TRBD2
v_call: TRBV5-1
clone_size: -

cdr3_nt: TGTGCCAGCAGTTACCCCTATGGGGAGCAGTTCTTC
cdr3_aa: CASSYPYGEQFF
j_call: TRBJ2-1
d_call: -
v_call: TRBV6-5
clone_size: -

cdr3_nt: TGCAGCGTTGAAGAATACCTAGCGGGCGAGCAGTACTTC
cdr3_aa: CSVEEYLAGEQYF
j_call: TRBJ2-7
d_call: TRBD2
v_call: TRBV29-1
clone_size: once

cdr3_nt: TGCGCCAGCAGCGAGGACGGGACAGGGACGGCTGAAGCTTTCTTT
cdr3_aa: CASSEDGTGTAEAFF
j_call: TRBJ1-1
d_call: TRBD1
v_call: TRBV10-2
clone_size: -

cdr3_nt: TGTGCCAGCTCACCACGTGGACTAGCGGGAGCGGAGGAGCAGTTCTTC
cdr3_aa: CASSPRGLAGAEEQFF
j_call: TRBJ2-1
d_call: TRBD2
v_call: TRBV18
clone_size: -

cdr3_nt: TGTGCCAGCAGCTTAGCTGGGTGGGGGGGCGCAAGTGGCTACACCTTC
cdr3_aa: CASSLAGWGGASGYTF
j_call: TRBJ1-2
d_call: -
v_call: TRBV7-2
clone_size: once

cdr3_nt: TGTGCCAGCAGCTTTCGGACAGGGCAGGGTGAGCAGTTCTTC
cdr3_aa: CASSFRTGQGEQFF
j_call: TRBJ2-1
d_call: TRBD1
v_call: TRBV11-2
clone_size: -

cdr3_nt: TGTGCCACACGGGACCACACAGATACGCAGTATTTT
cdr3_aa: CATRDHTDTQYF
j_call: TRBJ2-3
d_call: -
v_call: TRBV2
clone_size: -

cdr3_nt: TGTGCCAGCAGCTTTAGAGATGTTTACAATGAGCAGTTCTTC
cdr3_aa: CASSFRDVYNEQFF
j_call: TRBJ2-1
d_call: -
v_call: TRBV7-6
clone_size: once

cdr3_nt: TGTGCCAGCAGCTTCCGCGGACCCGCCAACTATGGCTACACCTTC
cdr3_aa: CASSFRGPANYGYTF
j_call: TRBJ1-2
d_call: -
v_call: TRBV7-2
clone_size: -

cdr3_nt: TGTGCCAGCAGCTTAGCGGACAGGGGCCCCGGGTCACTAGAGACCCAGTACTTC
cdr3_aa: CASSLADRGPGSLETQYF
j_call: TRBJ2-5
d_call: TRBD1
v_call: TRBV7-9
clone_size: few

cdr3_nt: TGTGCCAGTAGTATCGGGACAACTTACTATGGCTACACCTTC
cdr3_aa: CASSIGTTYYGYTF
j_call: TRBJ1-2
d_call: -
v_call: TRBV19
clone_size: once

cdr3_nt: TGTGCCAGCAGCCGATTGTTGGGGGGCCTCGAGCAGTACTTC
cdr3_aa: CASSRLLGGLEQYF
j_call: TRBJ2-7
d_call: -
v_call: TRBV11-2
clone_size: -

cdr3_nt: TGTGCCAGCAGTTACGCTATTTACAGCAATGAGCAGTTCTTC
cdr3_aa: CASSYAIYSNEQFF
j_call: TRBJ2-1
d_call: -
v_call: TRBV6-5
clone_size: -

cdr3_nt: TGTGCCAGTAAAACACTCAGGGTCGGCACCGGGGAGCTGTTTTTT
cdr3_aa: CASKTLRVGTGELFF
j_call: TRBJ2-2
d_call: -
v_call: TRBV19
clone_size: few

cdr3_nt: TGTGCCAGCAGCTTGTCGGCTAGCGGGAATGAGTTCTTC
cdr3_aa: CASSLSASGNEFF
j_call: TRBJ2-1
d_call: TRBD2
v_call: TRBV5-5
clone_size: -

cdr3_nt: TGCGCCAGCAGCCGGGGACAGGAGAACACTGAAGCTTTCTTT
cdr3_aa: CASSRGQENTEAFF
j_call: TRBJ1-1
d_call: TRBD1
v_call: TRBV5-1
clone_size: -

cdr3_nt: TGTGCCAGCAGCTTAGCGCAGGGGCTTTATGGCTACACCTTC
cdr3_aa: CASSLAQGLYGYTF
j_call: TRBJ1-2
d_call: -
v_call: TRBV7-2
clone_size: -

cdr3_nt: TGTGCCAGCAGTTTCAGCGGGGGGCGCACCGGGGAGCTGTTTTTT
cdr3_aa: CASSFSGGRTGELFF
j_call: TRBJ2-2
d_call: TRBD2
v_call: TRBV28
clone_size: -

cdr3_nt: TGTGCCAGCTCACCCGACACCTTAGGGGGCACAGATACGCAGTATTTT
cdr3_aa: CASSPDTLGGTDTQYF
j_call: TRBJ2-3
d_call: -
v_call: TRBV18
clone_size: once

cdr3_nt: TGTGCCAGCAGCATGACAGATACTGAAGCTTTCTTT
cdr3_aa: CASSMTDTEAFF
j_call: TRBJ1-1
d_call: -
v_call: TRBV7-9
clone_size: few

cdr3_nt: TGTGCCAGCAGCGTAGCAGGGGTAGAGACCCAGTACTTC
cdr3_aa: CASSVAGVETQYF
j_call: TRBJ2-5
d_call: -
v_call: TRBV9
clone_size: few

cdr3_nt: TGTGCCAGCAGCCCCCAGGGGGCCGTTCCAGATACGCAGTATTTT
cdr3_aa: CASSPQGAVPDTQYF
j_call: TRBJ2-3
d_call: TRBD1
v_call: TRBV9
clone_size: -

cdr3_nt: TGTGCCTGGAGTATCCGGCCTGACGGACAACACGAGCAGTACTTC
cdr3_aa: CAWSIRPDGQHEQYF
j_call: TRBJ2-7
d_call: -
v_call: TRBV30
clone_size: -

cdr3_nt: TGTGCCAGCAGTGCCCGACTAGCGGGAGCGCCAGATACGCAGTATTTT
cdr3_aa: CASSARLAGAPDTQYF
j_call: TRBJ2-3
d_call: TRBD2
v_call: TRBV28
clone_size: -

cdr3_nt: TGCGCCAGCAGCTTGTTCGGGGGTGCCTCTGGAAACACCATATATTTT
cdr3_aa: CASSLFGGASGNTIYF
j_call: TRBJ1-3
d_call: -
v_call: TRBV5-1
clone_size: -

cdr3_nt: TGTGCCAGCAGGCCAGGGGGACTCGACTGGCAGTACTTC
cdr3_aa: CASRPGGLDWQYF
j_call: TRBJ2-7
d_call: -
v_call: TRBV6-1
clone_size: -

cdr3_nt: TGTGCCAGCAGTGCTCTAGCGGGAGGTCGGTACGAGCAGTACTTC
cdr3_aa: CASSALAGGRYEQYF
j_call: TRBJ2-7
d_call: TRBD2
v_call: TRBV28
clone_size: once

cdr3_nt: TGCGCCAGCAGCTCCGCGGGGACAACTAATGAAAAACTGTTTTTT
cdr3_aa: CASSSAGTTNEKLFF
j_call: TRBJ1-4
d_call: -
v_call: TRBV5-1
clone_size: -

cdr3_nt: TGTGCCAGCAGGGGGAGCGGGAGCTCTGGAAACACCATATATTTT
cdr3_aa: CASRGSGSSGNTIYF
j_call: TRBJ1-3
d_call: -
v_call: TRBV6-4
clone_size: -

cdr3_nt: TGTGCCAGCAGCCGGTCCGAACGGGAGCAGTACTTC
cdr3_aa: CASSRSEREQYF
j_call: TRBJ2-7
d_call: -
v_call: TRBV2
clone_size: -